The source of this TCR beta chain is a study of T cell responses to AZD1222 COVID-19 vaccine. Second doses that came at about 4 or about 12 weeks were put together. Trimming took 7 bases from V and 7 from J; bases not matched to a gene: 13. Germline values: CDR1 LNHNV, CDR2 YYDKDF (reference sequence). The CDR3 runs to 15 residues. This clone was picked up one time. What it binds is not known. Repertoires were generated with immunoSEQ multiplex PCR, while TCRdb's copy carries only in-frame clones and drops some. The repertoire holds about 160,000 clones, with around 94% as singletons. Broader study findings: Donors in the cohort were predominantly white British and more often female, and clonal diversity was possibly underestimated. It was only a handful of AZD1222 recipients who were seropositive at baseline.

This receptor was obtained from an adult who received the AZD1222 COVID-19 vaccine. This rearrangement joins TRBV15 to TRBJ2-1; TRBD1 agrees at 7 bases. This sample comprised peripheral blood, obtained 28 days after the second AZD1222 dose. CDR3 region: CATTQGVAGDNEQFF. The DNA of the CDR3 is TGTGCCACCACCCAGGGGGTAGCAGGTGATAATGAGCAGTTCTTC.